This T cell receptor beta chain was sequenced in a study of Ad26.COV2.S vaccination and SARS-CoV-2 variants. Study-level results: Measurement of non-spike TCR breadth gave similar results in vaccine and placebo recipients.

Only in-frame clones appear in the TCRdb table, and some are missing; sequencing was by immunoSEQ multiplex PCR. The sample yields hundreds of thousands of clones, roughly 84% seen once. A word on this clone: Its target is not known. Other DNA sequences within the sample encode an identical CDR3.

Per germline, CDR1 GTSNPN and CDR2 SVGIG (reference sequence). Trimming cost V 1 base and J 1 base, with 5 bases left between them. The CDR3 is 12 amino acids. Treatment in this sample: some 20 received Ad26.COV2.S at low or high dose, single or two shots; several received placebo; per-sample allocation not given. Each sample was drawn 63 days after the first injection (of vaccine or placebo). The sequence was obtained from a person between 18 and 60 years old who received the Ad26.COV2.S COVID-19 vaccine or a placebo. This chain links TRBV30 with TRBJ2-7; D not resolved. The input for sequencing was peripheral blood, taken in a trial of Ad26.COV2.S vaccine versus placebo. The CDR3 DNA reads TGTGCCTGGAGTGGGGGTTCCTACGAGCAGTACTTC. This gives the protein CAWSGGSYEQYF.